Listed here are 31 T cell receptor beta chains from one sample, sequenced in a study of T cells in Graves' hyperthyroidism and ophthalmopathy (dated by TCRdb to the late 2010s). The method was multiplex PCR. Sequenced using an Illumina HiSeq 2000. The TCR beta CDR3 regions were amplified from RNA transcripts. The first round of RT-PCR for the TCR CDR3 was performed with the HTBI primer set and the Qiagen OneStep RT-PCR kit. TCRdb reprocessed the public reads (quality trimming at Q25 with fastp, clone calling with MiXCR) and kept in-frame beta chains. Each entry is one CDR3 protein sequence, shown with its most common DNA and genes. The table for this sample lists around 340,000 distinct CDR3 sequences; 20% to 25% of them were counted only once. The ten largest clones add up to around half of the sample. Sequencing was carried out using blood. The receptor source for this set is a woman aged 45-65 years with Graves' hyperthyroidism.

The rearrangement uses TRBV20-1 and TRBJ1-5, with D unresolved. Trimming shortened V by 3 bases and J by 3 bases, and 6 bases separated the two germline ends. The CDR3 covers 12 residues. Germline values: CDR1 DFQATT, CDR2 SNEGSKA (reference sequence). The CDR3 DNA is TGCAGTGCTAGTATCTCCAATCAGCCCCAGCATTTT. This encodes CSASISNQPQHF.

This clonotype was detected many times. The gene calls are TRBV20-1 and TRBJ2-7, with D perhaps matching TRBD1 (5 bases). Germline V gene lookup returns CDR1 DFQATT and CDR2 SNEGSKA (reference sequence). V lost 3 bases, J lost 1 base, and 10 bases lay in between. CDR3 length: 13 residues. The DNA of the CDR3 is TGCAGTGCTAGTTCACAGGCTTCCTACGAGCAGTACTTC. Its translation: CSASSQASYEQYF.

This chain joins TRBV4-1 and TRBJ2-7; D remains unclear. The CDR3 is made up of 15 amino acids. Trimming cost V 0 bases and J 5 bases, with 14 bases left between them. Germline CDR1 is MGHRA and CDR2 is YSYEKL. For the CDR3, the DNA is TGCGCCAGCAGCCAAGATCGGACCAGAAGGAACGAGCAGTACTTC. Translating it yields CASSQDRTRRNEQYF.

CDR3 sequence reads: CASSEEGGTNTGELFF. Here the CDR3 DNA reads TGCGCCAGCAGTGAGGAAGGGGGAACGAACACCGGGGAGCTGTTTTTT. The J gene is TRBJ2-2, the V gene TRBV10-1; a weak D match, TRBD1 (6 bases). The CDR3 loop spans 16 amino acids. V shed 2 bases and J shed 0 bases, with 10 bases lying between them. CDR1 and CDR2 (germline): WNHNN, SYGVQD (reference sequence).

The CDR3 loop reads CASSGDRGSDEQYF. CDR3 in DNA: TGTGCCAGCAGTGGGGACAGGGGGTCGGACGAGCAGTACTTC. This chain links TRBV27 with TRBJ2-7, with TRBD1 matching over 11 bases. This CDR3 contains 14 residues. Germline V CDR1 and CDR2: MNHEY, SMNVEV (reference sequence). Trimming at V came to 5 bases and at J to 5 bases, leaving 5 bases not matched to a gene.

Notes on this clonotype: Given a much more abundant clone one base away, this may be a read error. The DNA for the CDR3 is TGTGCCTGGAATGGCGCGAGGGTCTACAATGAGCAGTTCTTC. Its translation: CAWNGARVYNEQFF. The V call is TRBV30, the J call TRBJ2-1, with a possible D match to TRBD2 (5 bases). The germline V and J ends were trimmed by 4 bases and 3 bases, with 13 bases remaining between them. The germline V gene has CDR1 GTSNPN and CDR2 SVGIG (reference sequence). The CDR3 has 14 residues.

The chain recombines TRBV7-2 with TRBJ2-5; 7 bases are a match to TRBD2. The CDR3 extends over 14 amino acids. Germline V gives CDR1 SGHTA, CDR2 FQGNSA. J was trimmed by 2 bases and V by 4 bases; bases with no gene match: 4. CDR3 nucleotide sequence: TGTGCCAGCAGCTGGCTAGCGGTTCAAGAGACCCAGTACTTC. This encodes CASSWLAVQETQYF.

The table lists this clonotype with a few counts. The chain combines TRBV9 with TRBJ1-4; 9 bases are a match to TRBD1. This CDR3 is 17 amino acids long. V shed 5 bases, J shed 0 bases, and the junction held 8 bases outside the gene matches. Germline V lookup: CDR1 SGDLS, CDR2 YYNGEE. In DNA, the CDR3 is TGTGCCAGCAGTCCGGGACAGGGTGTTGCAACTAATGAAAAACTGTTTTTT. This translates into CASSPGQGVATNEKLFF.

The chain recombines TRBV24-1 with TRBJ2-1; no definite D call. There are 16 residues in the CDR3. Germline-derived CDR1 and CDR2 are KGHDR and SFDVKD. Deletions cut 5 bases from V and 0 bases from J, with 13 bases between. The CDR3 nucleotides are TGTGCCACCAGTGGGAGAAACCCCAGCTCCTACAATGAGCAGTTCTTC. Amino acids: CATSGRNPSSYNEQFF.

This clonotype was recorded many times. The rearrangement uses TRBV12-3 or TRBV12-4 and TRBJ1-2, with 8 positions matching TRBD1. Trimming removed 7 bases from V and 8 bases from J; junction bases left unmatched: 18. CDR3 size: 16 residues. The CDR3 region is CASTHSLDRAIRGYTF. The CDR3 nucleotides are TGTGCCAGCACCCACTCCTTGGACAGGGCTATCAGGGGCTACACCTTC.

A few counts support this clonotype. The chain couples TRBV12-3 or TRBV12-4 to TRBJ2-7; D remains unclear. The CDR3 totals 15 residues. The V end was cut by 6 bases, the J end by 7 bases, with 22 bases between. Here the CDR3 DNA reads TGTGCCAGCAGAAGAACCGGGCAGAAGATTGGGGAGCAGTACTTC. Translated: CASRRTGQKIGEQYF.

This clonotype was recorded at least ten times. This chain joins TRBV27 and TRBJ2-2; TRBD2 matches 11 bases. J lost 1 base, V lost 7 bases, and 5 bases had no gene match. Per the germline V gene, CDR1 is MNHEY and CDR2 is SMNVEV (reference sequence). The CDR3 extends over 16 amino acids. Here the CDR3 reads CASTFSGRGNTGELFF. The CDR3 nucleotides read TGTGCCAGCACCTTTAGCGGGAGGGGGAACACCGGGGAGCTGTTTTTT.

The sample holds many counts of this clonotype. The CDR3 region has the DNA TGTGCCAGCAGTTACCCCGGCGGCCGCACTGAAGCTTTCTTT. It codes for CASSYPGGRTEAFF. The J gene is TRBJ1-1, the V gene TRBV12-3 or TRBV12-4; D unclear. V lost 4 bases, J lost 4 bases, and 13 bases lay in between. The CDR3 is 14 amino acids.

The chain carries TRBV12-3 or TRBV12-4 and TRBJ2-1; D is perhaps TRBD2 (5 bases). The V and J ends lost 2 bases and 0 bases respectively, with 8 bases between them. This CDR3 is 15 amino acids long. The CDR3 region has the DNA TGTGCCAGCAGTTTAATGGCGGGCTCCTACAATGAGCAGTTCTTC. Translating it yields CASSLMAGSYNEQFF.

The V and J genes are TRBV12-3 or TRBV12-4 and TRBJ2-1; possibly TRBD1 or TRBD2 for D (5 bases each). The CDR3 covers 12 residues. Trimming pared 2 bases from V and 9 bases from J, leaving 8 bases between. The chain's CDR3 is CASSLRGAEQFF. CDR3 DNA: TGTGCCAGCAGTTTAAGGGGAGCTGAGCAGTTCTTC.

The chain links TRBV5-8 to TRBJ2-2; possible D gene TRBD1, 8 bases. The length of the CDR3 is 21 residues. Deletions cut 0 bases from V and 5 bases from J, with 29 bases between. Germline V gene data show CDR1 as SGHTS and CDR2 as YDEGEE. The DNA of the CDR3 is TGTGCCAGCAGCTTGGTTCCCAGGGGGCGTTTGGCGGCGGGAGAAACCGGGGAGCTGTTTTTT. Translated, it gives CASSLVPRGRLAAGETGELFF.

This chain joins TRBV30 and TRBJ1-1, with 7 bases that match TRBD1. The CDR3 is made up of 13 amino acids. Per germline, CDR1 GTSNPN and CDR2 SVGIG (reference sequence). Germline trimming cut 3 bases from V and 6 bases from J; bases unmatched to any gene: 7. Here the CDR3 reads CAWREQGRAEAFF. CDR3 bases: TGTGCCTGGAGAGAACAGGGGAGGGCTGAAGCTTTCTTT.

The chain combines TRBV20-1 with TRBJ2-7; perhaps TRBD2 as D (5 bases). This CDR3 spans 13 amino acids. Germline loops: CDR1 DFQATT, CDR2 SNEGSKA (reference sequence). With 6 bases removed from V and 2 bases from J, the gap between germline ends came to 14 bases. The CDR3 is CSASSQETYEQYF. The DNA of the CDR3 is TGCAGTGCCTCTAGCCAGGAAACCTACGAGCAGTACTTC.

This clonotype was seen more than once but under ten times. This sequence joins TRBV18 and TRBJ1-4, with 8 nucleotides matching TRBD1. Unmatched junction bases numbered 10, after V lost 6 bases and J lost 7 bases. The germline CDR1 and CDR2 sequences are KGHSH and LQKENI. CDR3 size: 15 residues. The CDR3 DNA sequence: TGTGCCAGCTCGTACACAGGGGGTATGGGTGAAAAACTGTTTTTT. Translated: CASSYTGGMGEKLFF.

CDR3: CSARFTRSTDTQYF. The CDR3 nucleotides are TGCAGTGCTAGATTTACGAGGTCAACAGATACGCAGTATTTT. V and J are TRBV20-1 and TRBJ2-3; D remains unclear. The CDR3 consists of 14 residues. Trimming stripped 2 bases from V and 3 bases from J, with 12 bases between. Germline assignment: CDR1 DFQATT and CDR2 SNEGSKA (reference sequence).

This clonotype was counted at least ten times. CDR3 sequence: CSAREPSGRRYNEQFF. DNA of the CDR3: TGCAGTGCTAGAGAGCCCAGCGGGAGAAGGTACAATGAGCAGTTCTTC. This chain connects TRBV20-1 to TRBJ2-1; 8 nucleotides agree with TRBD2. This CDR3 has 16 amino acids. V dropped 0 bases and J dropped 4; count of bases not matched to a gene: 8. The germline V gene has CDR1 DFQATT and CDR2 SNEGSKA (reference sequence).

Ten or more counts support this clonotype. This chain links TRBV10-3 with TRBJ2-7; 10 nucleotides line up with TRBD2. V gave up 8 bases and J gave up 0 bases; unmatched junction bases: 7. The CDR3 sequence is 15 residues long. In germline, CDR1 is ENHRY, CDR2 SYGVKD. The CDR3 reads CAIAETSGNSYEQYF. The CDR3 bases are TGTGCCATCGCAGAAACTAGCGGGAACTCCTACGAGCAGTACTTC.

There are many counts of this clonotype. The chain is built from TRBV5-1 and TRBJ1-2; D possibly corresponds to TRBD1 (6 bases). The V end lost 4 bases, the J end lost 3 bases, and 10 bases lay between the germline ends. CDR1 SGHRS and CDR2 YFSETQ come from the germline V gene. The CDR3 loop spans 13 amino acids. CDR3 bases: TGCGCCAGCAGCAACGGGACACACTATGGCTACACCTTC. Protein product: CASSNGTHYGYTF. Looking up the rest from reference TRBV5-1 and TRBJ1-2 gives the full variable domain: KAGVTQTPRYLIKTRGQQVTLSCSPISGHRSVSWYQQTPGQGLQFLFEYFSETQRNKGNFPGRFSGRQFSNSRSEMNVSTLELGDSALYLCASSNGTHYGYTFGSGTRLTVV.

This clonotype was picked up many times. The J gene is TRBJ2-2, the V gene TRBV12-3 or TRBV12-4, with D perhaps TRBD1 (5 bases). V was trimmed by 6 bases and J by 1 base, leaving 9 bases between them. This CDR3 has 14 residues. CDR3 region: CASSRQGNTGELFF. The CDR3 DNA sequence: TGTGCCAGCAGCCGGCAGGGGAACACCGGGGAGCTGTTTTTT.

This clonotype was observed at least ten times. V usage is TRBV28 and J usage is TRBJ1-3; 11 bases are shared with TRBD1. The V segment lost 5 bases and the J segment 0 bases; nucleotides outside the gene matches: 6. Germline V gene sequence: CDR1 MDHEN, CDR2 SYDVKM. This CDR3 is built from 17 residues. This chain's CDR3 is CASSPRTGGVSGNTIYF. The CDR3 nucleotides read TGTGCCAGCAGTCCCCGGACAGGGGGCGTCTCTGGAAACACCATATATTTT. The whole variable domain, filled in from reference TRBV28 and TRBJ1-3, reads DVKVTQSSRYLVKRTGEKVFLECVQDMDHENMFWYRQDPGLGLRLIYFSYDVKMKEKGDIPEGYSVSREKKERFSLILESASTNQTSMYLCASSPRTGGVSGNTIYFGEGSWLTVV.

This clonotype was recorded once. The chain recombines TRBV3-1 with TRBJ2-1; 8 nucleotides align to TRBD2. Germline V lookup: CDR1 LGHDT, CDR2 YNNKEL (reference sequence). J gave up 9 bases and V 3 bases, and 10 bases lay outside the gene matches. This CDR3 is 15 amino acids long. CDR3 nucleotide sequence: TGTGCCAGCAGCCAGCGAGCGGGGGCCGGGGGTGAGCAGTTCTTC. Encoded protein: CASSQRAGAGGEQFF.

This clonotype has just a few counts. The chain has TRBV29-1 and TRBJ2-1; D is undetermined. Germline V lookup: CDR1 SQVTM, CDR2 ANQGSEA. This CDR3 has 10 residues. V lost 6 bases and J 7 bases, leaving 7 bases between the germline ends. CDR3 nucleotide sequence: TGCAGCGTACTAAGGAATGAGCAGTTCTTC. Its protein product is CSVLRNEQFF.

The chain has TRBV2 and TRBJ1-1; D is uncertain. The CDR3 sequence is 11 residues long. CDR1 is SNHLY, CDR2 FYNNEI, per germline. Trimming removed 4 bases at V and 11 bases at J, with 11 bases between. The CDR3 loop reads CASSVVQNAFF. DNA of the CDR3: TGTGCCAGCAGTGTAGTACAGAACGCTTTCTTT.

This clonotype was seen repeatedly, ten times or more. This sequence joins TRBV18 and TRBJ1-2; D not resolved. Germline assignment: CDR1 KGHSH and CDR2 LQKENI. V dropped 0 bases and J dropped 1 base, with 9 bases sitting between them. The CDR3 consists of 15 residues. This chain's CDR3 is CASSPPQSNNYGYTF. The CDR3 nucleotides read TGTGCCAGCTCACCACCGCAGTCTAATAACTATGGCTACACCTTC.

This clonotype was picked up many times. The chain joins TRBV24-1 to TRBJ2-6, with D tentatively TRBD2 (5 bases). CDR1 is KGHDR and CDR2 is SFDVKD in the germline V gene. Trimming removed 4 bases at V and 4 bases at J, with 13 bases between. This CDR3 comprises 16 residues. CDR3 sequence (DNA): TGTGCCACCAGTGACCCGGACCCGGGGGGGGCCAACGTCCTGACTTTC. Amino acids: CATSDPDPGGANVLTF.

This clonotype was seen more than once but under ten times. The chain carries TRBV14 and TRBJ2-3, with 8 positions matching TRBD2. The V gene's germline CDR1 is SGHDN and CDR2 FVKESK. CDR3 size: 16 residues. With V trimmed by 4 bases and J by 6 bases, 12 bases remained unmatched. As DNA, the CDR3 is TGTGCCAGCAGCCCCCGGGCTAGCGGGCCGGGGGATACGCAGTATTTT. It translates to CASSPRASGPGDTQYF.